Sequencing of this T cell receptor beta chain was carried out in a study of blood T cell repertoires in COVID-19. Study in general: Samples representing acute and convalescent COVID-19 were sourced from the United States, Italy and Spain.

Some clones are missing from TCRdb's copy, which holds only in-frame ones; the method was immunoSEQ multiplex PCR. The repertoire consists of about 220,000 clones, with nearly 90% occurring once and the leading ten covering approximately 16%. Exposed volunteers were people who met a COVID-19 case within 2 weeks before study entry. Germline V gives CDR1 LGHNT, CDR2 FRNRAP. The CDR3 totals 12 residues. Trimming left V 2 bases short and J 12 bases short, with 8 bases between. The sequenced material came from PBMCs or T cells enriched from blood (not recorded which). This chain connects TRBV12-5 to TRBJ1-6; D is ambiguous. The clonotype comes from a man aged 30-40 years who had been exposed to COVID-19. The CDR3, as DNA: TGTGCTAGTGGTTTGATCGGGGAACCCCTCCACTTT. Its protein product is CASGLIGEPLHF. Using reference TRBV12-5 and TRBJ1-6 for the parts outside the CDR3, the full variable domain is DARVTQTPRHKVTEMGQEVTMRCQPILGHNTVFWYRQTMMQGLELLAYFRNRAPLDDSGMPKDRFSAEMPDATLATLKIQPSEPRDSAVYFCASGLIGEPLHFGNGTRLTVT.